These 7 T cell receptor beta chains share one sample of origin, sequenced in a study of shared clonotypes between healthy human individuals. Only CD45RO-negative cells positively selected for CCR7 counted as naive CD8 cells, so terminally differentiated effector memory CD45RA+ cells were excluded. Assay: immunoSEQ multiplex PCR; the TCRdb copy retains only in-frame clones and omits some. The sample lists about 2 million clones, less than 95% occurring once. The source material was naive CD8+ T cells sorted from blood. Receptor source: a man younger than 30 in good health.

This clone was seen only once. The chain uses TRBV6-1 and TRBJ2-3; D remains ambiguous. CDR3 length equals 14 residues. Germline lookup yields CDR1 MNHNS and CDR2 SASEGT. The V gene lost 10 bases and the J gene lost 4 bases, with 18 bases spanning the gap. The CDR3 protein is CATSDVALADTQYF. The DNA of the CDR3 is TGTGCCACCTCCGACGTCGCTCTCGCAGATACGCAGTATTTT.

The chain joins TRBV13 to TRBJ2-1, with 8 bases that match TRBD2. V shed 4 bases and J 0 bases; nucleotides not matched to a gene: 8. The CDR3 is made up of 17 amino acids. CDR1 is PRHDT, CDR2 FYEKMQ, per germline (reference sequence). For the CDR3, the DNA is TGTGCCAGCAGCTACCTAGCGGGCGGGAGCTCCTACAATGAGCAGTTCTTC. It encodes CASSYLAGGSSYNEQFF.

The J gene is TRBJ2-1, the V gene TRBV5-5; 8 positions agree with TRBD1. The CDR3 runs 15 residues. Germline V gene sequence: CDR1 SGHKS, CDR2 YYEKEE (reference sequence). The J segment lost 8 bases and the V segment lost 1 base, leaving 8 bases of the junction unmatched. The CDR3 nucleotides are TGTGCCAGCAGCTTGAACGGTGACAGGGGATATGAGCAGTTCTTC. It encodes CASSLNGDRGYEQFF.

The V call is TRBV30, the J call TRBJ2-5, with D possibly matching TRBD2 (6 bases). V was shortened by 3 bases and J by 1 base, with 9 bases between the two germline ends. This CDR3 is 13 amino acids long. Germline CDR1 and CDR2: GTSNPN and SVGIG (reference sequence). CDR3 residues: CAWSGLLQETQYF. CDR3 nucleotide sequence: TGTGCCTGGAGCGGACTACTCCAAGAGACCCAGTACTTC.

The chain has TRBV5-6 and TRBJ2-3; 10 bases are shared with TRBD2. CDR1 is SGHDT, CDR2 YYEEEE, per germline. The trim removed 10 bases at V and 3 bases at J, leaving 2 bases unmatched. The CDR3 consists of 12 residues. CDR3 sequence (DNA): TGTGCCGGTAGCGGGGGGACAGATACGCAGTATTTT. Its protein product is CAGSGGTDTQYF.

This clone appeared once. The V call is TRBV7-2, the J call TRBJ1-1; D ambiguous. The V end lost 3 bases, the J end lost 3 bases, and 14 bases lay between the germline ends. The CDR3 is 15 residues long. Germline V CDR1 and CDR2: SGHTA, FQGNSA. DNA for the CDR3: TGTGCCAGCAGCTTCCGTCTGGGATTGGACACTGAAGCTTTCTTT. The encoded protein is CASSFRLGLDTEAFF.

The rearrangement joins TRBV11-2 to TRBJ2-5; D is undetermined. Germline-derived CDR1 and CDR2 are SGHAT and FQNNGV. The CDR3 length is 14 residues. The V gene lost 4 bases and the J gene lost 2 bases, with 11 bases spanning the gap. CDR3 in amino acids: CASSSVRPQETQYF. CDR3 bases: TGTGCCAGCAGCTCGGTACGGCCGCAAGAGACCCAGTACTTC.